The following is a T cell receptor beta chain sequence with its context. Its antigen is undetermined. Time point given: baseline, week 1 (first vaccination visit). Treatment: pre-vaccination baseline after standard-of-care therapy. Donors harbored newly found WHO grade 3 or 4 IDH1-mutant, ATRX-lost astrocytomas. Sequenced by immunoSEQ multiplex PCR; TCRdb stores in-frame clones only, minus some. The profile shows fewer than 100,000 clones, around nine tenths of them singletons. The sample belongs to a study of a mutant IDH1 vaccine in newly diagnosed glioma. Turning to the study itself: Treated patients showed a male proportion of roughly 62%, a female proportion of around 38%, and a mean age of about 44 years. The therapy given earlier, which was standard therapy, consisted of radiotherapy, temozolomide, or both, and most of the patients received both. Whole-study results and caveats: Among top peripheral T cell clonotypes, changes seemed unrelated to pseudoprogression.

V lost 1 base to trimming and J lost 7 bases; unmatched junction nucleotides: 8. The CDR3 contains 15 residues. The V gene's germline CDR1 is WNHNN and CDR2 SYGVQD (reference sequence). The rearrangement uses TRBV10-1 and TRBJ2-7, with 9 nucleotides matching TRBD1. The TCR was taken from a woman aged 45-59 years with glioma. Sequencing was performed on PBMCs, taken from a glioma patient treated with radiotherapy, temozolomide or both. CDR3 sequence: CASSEYGDRVEEQYF. CDR3 bases: TGCGCCAGCAGTGAGTATGGGGACAGGGTTGAAGAGCAGTACTTC.